The 23 T cell receptor beta chains listed next were all sequenced from one sample in a study of OX40 agonist ivuxolimab in advanced cancers. The table came from immunoSEQ multiplex PCR; TCRdb's copy has only in-frame clones and leaves some out. The sample lists some 80,000 clones, approximately 84% seen once, with roughly 25% in the top ten. The sequencing used CD4+ or CD8+ T cells sorted from blood, collected in a trial of the OX40 agonist ivuxolimab. These receptors were collected from an adult with an advanced solid tumor such as melanoma, head and neck, liver or kidney cancer.

The CDR3 nucleotides are TGTGCCTGGAGCGTACGGGGTAGGGCGCGATACACCGGGGAGCTGTTTTTT. It encodes CAWSVRGRARYTGELFF. The gene calls are TRBV30 and TRBJ2-2, with a weak D call TRBD2 (5 bases). The germline V and J ends were trimmed by 3 bases and 3 bases, with 20 bases remaining between them. The CDR3 is 17 residues long. Germline V gene lookup returns CDR1 GTSNPN and CDR2 SVGIG (reference sequence).

V and J are TRBV18 and TRBJ2-2; D possibly corresponds to TRBD1 (6 bases). V dropped 0 bases and J dropped 5 bases, with 19 bases sitting between them. The CDR3 consists of 18 residues. Germline V CDR1 and CDR2: KGHSH, LQKENI. The CDR3 coding sequence is TGTGCCAGCTCACCACCAAGGGACATGGGGGAAAGGACCGGGGAGCTGTTTTTT. Amino acids: CASSPPRDMGERTGELFF.

V is TRBV5-8 and J is TRBJ1-6; perhaps TRBD1 as D (5 bases). V shed 3 bases and J shed 3 bases, with 10 bases lying between them. CDR1 SGHTS and CDR2 YDEGEE come from the germline V gene. The CDR3 contains 15 residues. The chain's CDR3 is CASSWDGGYNSPLHF. DNA of the CDR3: TGTGCCAGCAGCTGGGATGGGGGCTATAATTCACCCCTCCACTTT.

The J gene is TRBJ1-2, the V gene TRBV6-5; 10 positions match TRBD1. CDR1 MNHEY and CDR2 SVGAGI come from the germline V gene. This CDR3 spans 14 amino acids. J gave up 4 bases and V 6 bases, and 5 bases lay outside the gene matches. Written as DNA, the CDR3 is TGTGCCAGCAGCCGCGGACAGGGGGTCTATGGCTACACCTTC. Protein: CASSRGQGVYGYTF.

Written as DNA, the CDR3 is TGTGCCACCAGCAGAGATAGAGCGGGAGTCCCAGATACGCAGTATTTT. Translated: CATSRDRAGVPDTQYF. The rearrangement joins TRBV15 to TRBJ2-3; 8 nucleotides agree with TRBD2. This CDR3 comprises 16 residues. Germline CDR1 LNHNV, CDR2 YYDKDF (reference sequence). Losses at the gene ends were 0 bases for V and 4 bases for J; bases not matched to a gene: 6. Supplemented by reference TRBV15 and TRBJ2-3, the full variable domain reads DAMVIQNPRYQVTQFGKPVTLSCSQTLNHNVMYWYQQKSSQAPKLLFHYYDKDFNNEADTPDNFQSRRPNTSFCFLDIRSPGLGDTAMYLCATSRDRAGVPDTQYFGPGTRLTVL.

J is TRBJ2-5 and V is TRBV7-9, with D uncertain. Germline assignment: CDR1 SEHNR and CDR2 FQNEAQ (reference sequence). Deletions cut 5 bases from V and 2 bases from J, with 12 bases between. This CDR3 region has 14 residues. Here the CDR3 DNA reads TGTGCCAGCAGCCGCCGCTCAGTTCAAGAGACCCAGTACTTC. It specifies CASSRRSVQETQYF.

A single count supports this clone. The V call is TRBV28, the J call TRBJ2-5; 8 bases are a match to TRBD2. The CDR3 runs 14 residues. The trim removed 4 bases at V and 5 bases at J, leaving 6 bases unmatched. The V gene's germline CDR1 is MDHEN and CDR2 SYDVKM. The CDR3 region has the DNA TGTGCCAGCAGTTGGGGCGGGGGGTTGGAGACCCAGTACTTC. Translating gives CASSWGGGLETQYF. Together with reference TRBV28 and TRBJ2-5, the CDR3 gives the full variable domain: DVKVTQSSRYLVKRTGEKVFLECVQDMDHENMFWYRQDPGLGLRLIYFSYDVKMKEKGDIPEGYSVSREKKERFSLILESASTNQTSMYLCASSWGGGLETQYFGPGTRLLVL.

The chain recombines TRBV14 with TRBJ2-2; no clear D. Germline-derived CDR1 and CDR2 are SGHDN and FVKESK. Deletions cut 0 bases from V and 3 bases from J, with 5 bases between. This CDR3 has 14 residues. For the CDR3, the DNA is TGTGCCAGCAGCCAAGAACTGGACACCGGGGAGCTGTTTTTT. This encodes CASSQELDTGELFF.

The rearrangement links TRBV11-2 to TRBJ2-2, with D possibly being TRBD2 (6 bases). The length of the CDR3 is 16 residues. Germline values: CDR1 SGHAT, CDR2 FQNNGV. V lost 1 base and J 5 bases, leaving 14 bases between the germline ends. The CDR3 region is CASSLGRGISTGELFF. CDR3 bases: TGTGCCAGCAGCTTAGGGAGGGGTATCTCGACCGGGGAGCTGTTTTTT.

This clone has more than one count but fewer than ten. The J gene is TRBJ2-1, the V gene TRBV2, with D tentatively TRBD2 (6 bases). V dropped 7 bases and J dropped 5 bases, with 18 bases sitting between them. Germline CDR1 SNHLY, CDR2 FYNNEI. The CDR3 is made up of 15 amino acids. CDR3 sequence reads: CASTGVAGRHNEQFF. DNA of the CDR3: TGTGCCAGCACCGGGGTGGCGGGGCGGCACAATGAGCAGTTCTTC.

This sequence joins TRBV18 and TRBJ1-4; 7 bases line up with TRBD1. V was pared by 3 bases and J by 8 bases, with 6 bases of the junction left unmatched. CDR3 length equals 14 residues. Germline CDR1 is KGHSH and CDR2 is LQKENI. In DNA, the CDR3 is TGTGCCAGCTCACCGAGACAGGGTCGGGAAAAACTGTTTTTT. It encodes CASSPRQGREKLFF. The whole variable domain, remainder taken from reference TRBV18 and TRBJ1-4, is NAGVMQNPRHLVRRRGQEARLRCSPMKGHSHVYWYRQLPEEGLKFMVYLQKENIIDESGMPKERFSAEFPKEGPSILRIQQVVRGDSAAYFCASSPRQGREKLFFGSGTQLSVL.

This chain uses TRBV18 with TRBJ1-5; D is ambiguous. The V gene's germline CDR1 is KGHSH and CDR2 LQKENI. V was trimmed by 4 bases and J by 0 bases, leaving 13 bases between them. This CDR3 is 16 amino acids long. CDR3 sequence: CASSHLGKSSNQPQHF. As DNA, the CDR3 is TGTGCCAGCTCACACCTGGGTAAGAGTAGCAATCAGCCCCAGCATTTT.

The chain is built from TRBV7-2 and TRBJ1-1; D unresolved. Germline values: CDR1 SGHTA, CDR2 FQGNSA. The length of the CDR3 is 12 residues. V was cut by 5 bases and J by 11 bases, with 15 bases left in between. In nucleotides, the CDR3 is TGTGCCAGCAGCCTTCGTCTGGGTTCGGCTTTCTTT. This sequence encodes CASSLRLGSAFF.

The V call is TRBV7-9, the J call TRBJ2-5; a possible D gene is TRBD2 (6 bases). The CDR3 loop spans 14 amino acids. V dropped 4 bases and J dropped 4 bases, with 13 bases sitting between them. Per germline, CDR1 SEHNR and CDR2 FQNEAQ (reference sequence). CDR3 sequence: CASSSSGRRETQYF. CDR3 coding DNA: TGTGCCAGCAGCTCGTCCGGGAGAAGAGAGACCCAGTACTTC.

The chain is built from TRBV5-1 and TRBJ2-3; 7 nucleotides match TRBD1. CDR1 SGHRS and CDR2 YFSETQ come from the germline V gene. V was clipped by 2 bases and J by 0 bases; unmatched bases: 9. The CDR3 covers 17 residues. CDR3 nucleotides: TGCGCCAGCAGCTTATTCACCGGGACAGACAGCACAGATACGCAGTATTTT. Translation: CASSLFTGTDSTDTQYF.

This clone showed up just a few times. The chain has TRBV30 and TRBJ2-5; D might be TRBD1 (6 bases). The CDR3 runs to 16 residues. Germline lookup yields CDR1 GTSNPN and CDR2 SVGIG (reference sequence). V shed 4 bases and J shed 0 bases, with 18 bases lying between them. The CDR3: CAWKRSQGPHQETQYF. CDR3 sequence (DNA): TGTGCCTGGAAGAGGAGCCAGGGGCCCCACCAAGAGACCCAGTACTTC.

J is TRBJ1-1 and V is TRBV11-3; D is ambiguous. Trimming removed 0 bases from V and 1 base from J, with 6 bases in between. This CDR3 has 14 amino acids. Germline-derived CDR1 and CDR2 are SGHNT and YENEEA. The CDR3 loop reads CASSLDAQNTEAFF. The CDR3 nucleotides read TGTGCCAGCAGCTTAGATGCCCAGAACACTGAAGCTTTCTTT. The full variable domain, its missing parts supplied by reference TRBV11-3 and TRBJ1-1, is EAGVVQSPRYKIIEKKQPVAFWCNPISGHNTLYWYLQNLGQGPELLIRYENEEAVDDSQLPKDRFSAERLKGVDSTLKIQPAELGDSAVYLCASSLDAQNTEAFFGQGTRLTVV.

This chain connects TRBV15 to TRBJ1-4; D gene ambiguous. The CDR3 is 16 amino acids. Germline CDR1 is LNHNV and CDR2 is YYDKDF (reference sequence). V lost 2 bases and J lost 8, with 18 bases in between. The CDR3 coding sequence is TGTGCCACCAGCAGACTTCTAGGGCAGGCTCGGGAAAAACTGTTTTTT. It codes for CATSRLLGQAREKLFF.

This chain connects TRBV25-1 to TRBJ2-2, with 8 bases that match TRBD1. The CDR3 contains 15 residues. Per the germline V gene, CDR1 is MGHDK and CDR2 is SYGVNS. The junction had 1 base not matched to a gene; V was cut back by 2 bases and J by 2 bases. The CDR3 DNA sequence: TGTGCCAGCAGTGAAGGACAGGGTAACACCGGGGAGCTGTTTTTT. It is translated as CASSEGQGNTGELFF.

This clone was counted between two and nine times. This chain links TRBV7-9 with TRBJ2-7; D unclear. CDR1 is SEHNR and CDR2 is FQNEAQ in the germline V gene (reference sequence). V lost 0 bases and J lost 0, with 12 bases in between. The CDR3 spans 16 residues. In DNA, the CDR3 is TGTGCCAGCAGCTTAGCGTTAACGGCGAGCTCCTACGAGCAGTACTTC. Amino acid sequence: CASSLALTASSYEQYF.

The chain combines TRBV2 with TRBJ2-4; D is unresolved. Per germline, CDR1 SNHLY and CDR2 FYNNEI. This CDR3 spans 15 amino acids. V was pared by 2 bases and J by 3 bases, with 11 bases between. The CDR3 loop reads CASSEKGFGKNIQYF. DNA for the CDR3: TGTGCCAGCAGTGAAAAGGGTTTTGGCAAAAACATTCAGTACTTC.

The chain combines TRBV19 with TRBJ2-1, with 16 bases identical to TRBD2. CDR1 LNHDA and CDR2 SQIVND come from the germline V gene (reference sequence). Unmatched junction bases numbered 8, after V lost 3 bases and J lost 9 bases. The CDR3 covers 17 residues. CDR3 amino acids: CASSIPGLAGGPGEQFF. The CDR3 bases are TGTGCCAGTAGTATTCCGGGACTAGCGGGGGGGCCGGGTGAGCAGTTCTTC.

The CDR3 DNA reads as TGTGCCAGCAGCTTAGTACACGGTAGCTCCTACGAGCAGTACTTC. This encodes CASSLVHGSSYEQYF. The V and J genes are TRBV7-8 and TRBJ2-7, with no clear D. Germline assignment: CDR1 SGHVS and CDR2 FQNEAQ. The CDR3 is 15 residues long. V gave up 1 base and J gave up 0 bases, with 10 bases separating them.